This TCR beta chain was recorded in a study of blood T cell repertoires in COVID-19. Study at large: The United States, Italy and Spain supplied acute and convalescent COVID-19 samples. T cells, B-cell-depleted T cells, or PBMCs supplied cDNA or gDNA.

Followed over time, Seattle patients had been enrolled while infection was active. V dropped 6 bases and J dropped 4 bases, with 18 bases sitting between them. The CDR3 spans 15 residues. Germline values: CDR1 MNHEY, CDR2 SVGAGI. Only in-frame clones appear in the TCRdb table, and some are missing; sequencing was by immunoSEQ multiplex PCR. The sample holds about 200,000 clones, around nine tenths seen once. The rearrangement uses TRBV6-5 and TRBJ1-2, with D possibly TRBD1 on 6 matching bases. This sequence was found in a man aged 55 to 70 with COVID-19, enrolled during active disease. The sequenced sample consisted of peripheral blood. The CDR3 sequence is CASREGGHLGYGYTF. The CDR3 DNA reads as TGTGCCAGCAGAGAGGGGGGGCACCTTGGCTATGGCTACACCTTC.